This T cell receptor beta chain was obtained from a study of cytomegalovirus exposure and HLA in healthy donors. Study-wide findings and caveats: In terms of immune exposure information, only CMV serostatus was available. Accurate prediction of most subjects' HLA-A and HLA-B alleles from TCR beta sequences was reported. In an earlier analysis, most TCR beta V segments were productive about 87% or about 30% of the time.

Amplification used 60 Vbeta primers and 13 Jbeta primers. Clones were read by immunoSEQ multiplex PCR, and TCRdb kept only the in-frame ones, dropping some. The table has 150,000 to 200,000 clones, 75% to 85% seen once. The germline gives CDR1 MDHEN, CDR2 SYDVKM. Trimming shortened V by 1 base and J by 9 bases, and 13 bases separated the two germline ends. This CDR3 has 14 amino acids. With regard to this clone: Its antigen is not identified.

The TCR was taken from a young man in good health and CMV-seropositive. Sequences were obtained from PBMCs. The V and J genes are TRBV28 and TRBJ2-1; D is undetermined. The CDR3 sequence is CASSLFPSDPEQFF. The CDR3 nucleotides are TGTGCCAGCAGTTTATTTCCCAGCGACCCTGAGCAGTTCTTC.